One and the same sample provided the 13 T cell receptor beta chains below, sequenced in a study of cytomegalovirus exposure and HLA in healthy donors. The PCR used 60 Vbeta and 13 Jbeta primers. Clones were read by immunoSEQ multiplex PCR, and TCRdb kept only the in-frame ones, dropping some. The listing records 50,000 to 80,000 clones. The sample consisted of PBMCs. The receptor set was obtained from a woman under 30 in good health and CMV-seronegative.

CDR3 DNA sequence: TGCGCCAGCAGCCCAAACGGACAGGGGGCTGGCTACACCTTC. Its translation is CASSPNGQGAGYTF. The chain is built from TRBV5-1 and TRBJ1-2; 11 positions match TRBD1. CDR1 SGHRS and CDR2 YFSETQ come from the germline V gene. Trimming at V came to 4 bases and at J to 7 bases, leaving 6 bases not matched to a gene. This CDR3 is built from 14 residues. Full variable domain (rest looked up from reference TRBV5-1 and TRBJ1-2): KAGVTQTPRYLIKTRGQQVTLSCSPISGHRSVSWYQQTPGQGLQFLFEYFSETQRNKGNFPGRFSGRQFSNSRSEMNVSTLELGDSALYLCASSPNGQGAGYTFGSGTRLTVV.

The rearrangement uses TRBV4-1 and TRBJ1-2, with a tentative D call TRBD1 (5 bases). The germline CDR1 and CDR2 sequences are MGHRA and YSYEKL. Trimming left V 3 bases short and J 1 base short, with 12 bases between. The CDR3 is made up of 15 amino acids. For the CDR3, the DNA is TGCGCCAGCAGCCAGACACAAAGGGGTAACTATGGCTACACCTTC. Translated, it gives CASSQTQRGNYGYTF.

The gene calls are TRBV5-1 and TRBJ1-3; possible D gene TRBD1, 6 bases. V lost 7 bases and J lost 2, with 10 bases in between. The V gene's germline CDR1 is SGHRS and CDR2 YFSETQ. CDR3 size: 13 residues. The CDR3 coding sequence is TGCGCCAGCCGCAGGGGCGCTGGAAACACCATATATTTT. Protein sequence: CASRRGAGNTIYF.

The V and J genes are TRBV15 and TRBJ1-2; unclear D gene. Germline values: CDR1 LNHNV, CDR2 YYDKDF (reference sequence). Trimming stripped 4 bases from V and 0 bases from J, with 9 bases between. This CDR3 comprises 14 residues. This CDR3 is CATSTSMANYGYTF. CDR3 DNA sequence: TGTGCCACCAGCACGAGCATGGCTAACTATGGCTACACCTTC. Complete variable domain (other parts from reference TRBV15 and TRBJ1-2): DAMVIQNPRYQVTQFGKPVTLSCSQTLNHNVMYWYQQKSSQAPKLLFHYYDKDFNNEADTPDNFQSRRPNTSFCFLDIRSPGLGDTAMYLCATSTSMANYGYTFGSGTRLTVV.

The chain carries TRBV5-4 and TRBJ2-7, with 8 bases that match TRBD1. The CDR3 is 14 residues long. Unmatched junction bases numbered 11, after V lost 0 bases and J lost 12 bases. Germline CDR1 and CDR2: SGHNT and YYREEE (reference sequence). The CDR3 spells CASSLGTGRTSAYF. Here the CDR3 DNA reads TGTGCCAGCAGCTTGGGGACAGGGAGGACGAGCGCGTACTTC.

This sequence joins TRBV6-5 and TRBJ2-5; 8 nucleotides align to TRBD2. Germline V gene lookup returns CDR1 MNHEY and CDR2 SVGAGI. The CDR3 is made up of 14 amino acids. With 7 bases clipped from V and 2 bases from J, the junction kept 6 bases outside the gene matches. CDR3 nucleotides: TGTGCCAGCACTCCAGCGGGGGAGCAAGAGACCCAGTACTTC. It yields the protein CASTPAGEQETQYF.

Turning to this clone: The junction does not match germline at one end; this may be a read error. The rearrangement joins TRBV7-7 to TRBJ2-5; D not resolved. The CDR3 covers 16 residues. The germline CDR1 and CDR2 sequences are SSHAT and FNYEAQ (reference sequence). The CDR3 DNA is TGTGCTAGCAGCTTAGGGCGCGGCGTCTCCCAAGAGACCCAGTACTTC. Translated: CASSLGRGVSQETQYF.

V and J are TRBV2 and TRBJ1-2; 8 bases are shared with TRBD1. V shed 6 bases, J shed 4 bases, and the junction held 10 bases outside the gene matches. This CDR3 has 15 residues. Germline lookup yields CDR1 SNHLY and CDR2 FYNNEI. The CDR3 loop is CASSGLPDRAYGYTF. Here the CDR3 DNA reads TGTGCCAGCAGCGGCCTCCCGGACAGGGCCTATGGCTACACCTTC.

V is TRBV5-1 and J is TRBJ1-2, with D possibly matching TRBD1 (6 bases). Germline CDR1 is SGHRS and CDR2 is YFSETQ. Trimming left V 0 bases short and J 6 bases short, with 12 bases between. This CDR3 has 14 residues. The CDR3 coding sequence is TGCGCCAGCAGCTTGGGGGGGGGCGCGGATGGCTACACCTTC. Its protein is CASSLGGGADGYTF.

The CDR3 sequence: CASSSSAGAKNIQYF. Written as DNA, the CDR3 is TGTGCCAGCAGCTCCTCCGCGGGAGCCAAAAACATTCAGTACTTC. V gene TRBV7-2 combines with J gene TRBJ2-4, with TRBD2 as a possible D gene (5 bases). The CDR3 has 15 residues. V was shortened by 4 bases and J by 0 bases, with 10 bases between the two germline ends. Germline CDR1 is SGHTA and CDR2 is FQGNSA.

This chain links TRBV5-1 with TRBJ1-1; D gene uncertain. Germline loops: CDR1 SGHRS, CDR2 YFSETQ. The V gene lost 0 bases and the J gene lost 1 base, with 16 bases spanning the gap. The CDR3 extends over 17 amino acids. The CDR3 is CASSLGLSGVRNTEAFF. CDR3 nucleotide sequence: TGCGCCAGCAGCTTGGGATTAAGCGGGGTGCGGAACACTGAAGCTTTCTTT.

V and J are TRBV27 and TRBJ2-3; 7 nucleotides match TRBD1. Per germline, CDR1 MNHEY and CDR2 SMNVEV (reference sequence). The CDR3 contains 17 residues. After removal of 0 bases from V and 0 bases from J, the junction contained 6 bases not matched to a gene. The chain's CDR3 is CASSLSLDRVSTDTQYF. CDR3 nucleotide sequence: TGTGCCAGCAGTTTATCGCTAGACAGGGTTAGCACAGATACGCAGTATTTT.

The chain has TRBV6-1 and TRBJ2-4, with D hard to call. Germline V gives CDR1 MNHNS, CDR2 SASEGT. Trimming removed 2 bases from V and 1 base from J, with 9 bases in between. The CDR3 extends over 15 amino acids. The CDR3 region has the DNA TGTGCCAGCAGTGAAAGAGGAACGGCCAAAAACATTCAGTACTTC. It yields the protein CASSERGTAKNIQYF.